This T cell receptor beta chain was observed in a study of T cell responses to AZD1222 COVID-19 vaccine. Study details: Analyses pooled second doses at about 4 or about 12 weeks.

Only in-frame clones appear in the TCRdb table, and some are missing; sequencing was by immunoSEQ multiplex PCR. The repertoire includes around 110,000 clones, about 91% of them detected once, and over 8.5% sits in the top ten. Study-level results: Without day 14 samples, only post-peak T cell repertoires were studied.

In this sample, this clone turned up once. The antigen is undetermined. Source: peripheral blood, taken on day 0 of AZD1222 vaccination. This clonotype originated in an adult in good health.

For the CDR3, the DNA is TGTGCCAGCAGTGAAAGGGTCAGGGGAAACGAGCAGTACTTC. Amino acids: CASSERVRGNEQYF. The chain employs TRBV6-1 and TRBJ2-7, with D possibly TRBD1 on 6 matching bases. V lost 2 bases to trimming and J lost 5 bases, with 13 bases between them. The CDR3 spans 14 residues. Germline V gives CDR1 MNHNS, CDR2 SASEGT.